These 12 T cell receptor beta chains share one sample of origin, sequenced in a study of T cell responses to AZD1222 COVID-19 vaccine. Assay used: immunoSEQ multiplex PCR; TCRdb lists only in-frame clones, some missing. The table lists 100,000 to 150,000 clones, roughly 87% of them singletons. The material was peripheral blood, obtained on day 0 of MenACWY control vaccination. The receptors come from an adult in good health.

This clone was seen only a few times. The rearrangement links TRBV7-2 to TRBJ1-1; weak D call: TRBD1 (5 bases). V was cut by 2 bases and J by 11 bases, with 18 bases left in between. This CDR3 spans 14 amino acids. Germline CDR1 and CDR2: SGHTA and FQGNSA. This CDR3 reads CASSLRRGEAGAFF. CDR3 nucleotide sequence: TGTGCCAGCAGCTTACGACGCGGGGAGGCAGGGGCTTTCTTT.

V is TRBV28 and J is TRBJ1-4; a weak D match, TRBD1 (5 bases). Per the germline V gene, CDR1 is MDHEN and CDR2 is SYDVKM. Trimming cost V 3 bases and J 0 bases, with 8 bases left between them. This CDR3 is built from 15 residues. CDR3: CASSLGTATNEKLFF. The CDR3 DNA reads TGTGCCAGCAGTTTGGGGACTGCAACTAATGAAAAACTGTTTTTT.

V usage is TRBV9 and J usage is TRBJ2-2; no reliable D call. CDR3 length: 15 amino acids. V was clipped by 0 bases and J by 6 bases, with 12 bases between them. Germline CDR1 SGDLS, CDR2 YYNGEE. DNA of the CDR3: TGTGCCAGCAGCGTAGACGGAAAACGGGCCGGGGAGCTGTTTTTT. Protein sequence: CASSVDGKRAGELFF. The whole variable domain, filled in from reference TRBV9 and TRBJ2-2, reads DSGVTQTPKHLITATGQRVTLRCSPRSGDLSVYWYQQSLDQGLQFLIQYYNGEERAKGNILERFSAQQFPDLHSELNLSSLELGDSALYFCASSVDGKRAGELFFGEGSRLTVL.

The CDR3, as DNA: TGTGCCAGCAGACCCGGGACAGGGGTTATCTATGGCTACACCTTC. Translation gives CASRPGTGVIYGYTF. The chain links TRBV28 to TRBJ1-2; TRBD1 matches 10 bases. Per germline, CDR1 MDHEN and CDR2 SYDVKM. With 6 bases clipped from V and 4 bases from J, the junction kept 8 bases outside the gene matches. The CDR3 is 15 amino acids.

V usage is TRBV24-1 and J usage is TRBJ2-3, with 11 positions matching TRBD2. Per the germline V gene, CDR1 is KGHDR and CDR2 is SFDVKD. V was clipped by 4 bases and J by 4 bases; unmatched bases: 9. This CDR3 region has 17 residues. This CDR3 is CATSDPGLAGGPDTQYF. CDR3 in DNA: TGTGCCACCAGTGACCCGGGGTTAGCGGGAGGGCCAGATACGCAGTATTTT.

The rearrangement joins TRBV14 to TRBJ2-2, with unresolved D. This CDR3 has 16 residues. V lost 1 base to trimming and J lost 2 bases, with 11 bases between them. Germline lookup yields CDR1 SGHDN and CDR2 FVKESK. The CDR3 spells CASSQVRRTNTGELFF. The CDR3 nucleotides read TGTGCCAGCAGCCAAGTTCGGCGAACCAACACCGGGGAGCTGTTTTTT. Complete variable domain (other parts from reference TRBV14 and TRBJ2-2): EAGVTQFPSHSVIEKGQTVTLRCDPISGHDNLYWYRRVMGKEIKFLLHFVKESKQDESGMPNNRFLAERTGGTYSTLKVQPAELEDSGVYFCASSQVRRTNTGELFFGEGSRLTVL.

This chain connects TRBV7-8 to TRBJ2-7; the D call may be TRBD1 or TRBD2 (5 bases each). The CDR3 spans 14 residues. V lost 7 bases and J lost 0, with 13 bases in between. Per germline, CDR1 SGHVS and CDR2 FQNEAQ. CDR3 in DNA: TGTGCCAGCACCACGGGACCGGGCTCCTACGAGCAGTACTTC. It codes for CASTTGPGSYEQYF.

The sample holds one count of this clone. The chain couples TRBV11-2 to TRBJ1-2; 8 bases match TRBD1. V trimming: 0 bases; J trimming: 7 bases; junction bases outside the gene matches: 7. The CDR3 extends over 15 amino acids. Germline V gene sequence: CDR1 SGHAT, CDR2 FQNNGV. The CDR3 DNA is TGTGCCAGCAGCTTAGATTCGCAGGGGGCGCTTGGCTACACCTTC. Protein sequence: CASSLDSQGALGYTF.

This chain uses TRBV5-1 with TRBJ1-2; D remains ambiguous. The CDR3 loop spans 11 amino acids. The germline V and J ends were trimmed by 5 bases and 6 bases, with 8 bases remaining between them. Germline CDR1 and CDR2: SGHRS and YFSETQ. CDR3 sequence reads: CASRGQDGYTF. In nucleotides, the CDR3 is TGCGCCAGCAGGGGCCAGGATGGCTACACCTTC.

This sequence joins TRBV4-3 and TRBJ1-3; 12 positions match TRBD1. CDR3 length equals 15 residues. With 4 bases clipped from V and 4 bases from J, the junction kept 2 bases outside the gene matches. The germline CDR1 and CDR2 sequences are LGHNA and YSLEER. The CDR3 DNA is TGCGCCAGCAGCCCGGGACAGGGGGCAGGAAACACCATATATTTT. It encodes CASSPGQGAGNTIYF.

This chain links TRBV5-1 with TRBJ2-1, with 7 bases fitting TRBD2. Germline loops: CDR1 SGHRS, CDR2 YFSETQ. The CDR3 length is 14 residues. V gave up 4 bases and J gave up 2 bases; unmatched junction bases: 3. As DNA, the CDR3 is TGCGCCAGCAGCGTTGGACTAGCCTACAATGAGCAGTTCTTC. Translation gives CASSVGLAYNEQFF.

This CDR3 reads CASSLGGQGGTEAFF. In nucleotides, the CDR3 is TGTGCCAGCAGCTTGGGAGGACAGGGCGGAACTGAAGCTTTCTTT. The rearrangement uses TRBV13 and TRBJ1-1, with TRBD1 identical over 8 bases. This CDR3 spans 15 amino acids. The germline gives CDR1 PRHDT, CDR2 FYEKMQ (reference sequence). J lost 5 bases, V lost 3 bases, and 8 bases had no gene match.